This T cell receptor (beta chain) was captured in a study of T cell repertoires in cytomegalovirus infection. The wider study: Public TCR beta signatures marked donors with CMV infection and the matching HLA. Whole-study results and caveats: CMV-specific TCR beta clonotypes restricted by HLA-C dominated the ex vivo response.

With 0 bases removed from V and 2 bases from J, the gap between germline ends came to 12 bases. The CDR3 totals 16 residues. Germline V lookup: CDR1 LNHNV, CDR2 YYDKDF (reference sequence). TCRdb fed the reads into MiXCR, producing one record per CDR3 protein. The sample has approximately 500,000 distinct CDR3 sequences; approximately 15% are singletons. As to this clonotype: Its antigen is as yet unknown.

This TCR derives from a human donor in good health (CMV status not recorded). Some clones in this sample may be carry-over from other donors' samples. The chain joins TRBV15 to TRBJ2-3; TRBD1 might be the D (5 bases). Material for sequencing was CD8+ T cells from PBMCs. CDR3 sequence reads: CATSRDRPGNTDTQYF. In nucleotides, the CDR3 is TGTGCCACCAGCAGAGATCGTCCAGGGAACACAGATACGCAGTATTTT.